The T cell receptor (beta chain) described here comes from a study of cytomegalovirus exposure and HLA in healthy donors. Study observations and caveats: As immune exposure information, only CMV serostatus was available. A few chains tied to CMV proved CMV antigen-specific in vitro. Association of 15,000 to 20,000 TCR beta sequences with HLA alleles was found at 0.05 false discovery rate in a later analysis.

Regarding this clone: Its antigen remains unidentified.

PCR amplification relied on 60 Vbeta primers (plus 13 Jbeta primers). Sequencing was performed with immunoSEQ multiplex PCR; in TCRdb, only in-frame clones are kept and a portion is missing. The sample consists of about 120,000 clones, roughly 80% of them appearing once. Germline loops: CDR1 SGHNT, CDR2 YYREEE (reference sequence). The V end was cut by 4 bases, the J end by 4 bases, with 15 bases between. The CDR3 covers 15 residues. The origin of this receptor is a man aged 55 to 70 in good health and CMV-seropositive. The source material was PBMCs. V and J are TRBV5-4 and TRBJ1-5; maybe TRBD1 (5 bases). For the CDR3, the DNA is TGTGCCAGCAGCCAGGGAACAAGCAGGAATCAGCCCCAGCATTTT. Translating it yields CASSQGTSRNQPQHF.